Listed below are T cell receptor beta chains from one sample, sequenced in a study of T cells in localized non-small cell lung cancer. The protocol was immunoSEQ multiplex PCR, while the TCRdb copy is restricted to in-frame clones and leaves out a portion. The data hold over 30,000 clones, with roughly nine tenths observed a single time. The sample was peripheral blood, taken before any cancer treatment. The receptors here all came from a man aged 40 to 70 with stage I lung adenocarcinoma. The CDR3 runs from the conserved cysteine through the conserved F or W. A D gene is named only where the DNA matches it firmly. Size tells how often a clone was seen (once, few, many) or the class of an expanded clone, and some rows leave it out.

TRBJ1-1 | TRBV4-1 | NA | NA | CASSLEETNTEAFF | TGCGCCAGCAGCCTGGAGGAGACGAACACTGAAGCTTTCTTT
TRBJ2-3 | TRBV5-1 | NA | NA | CASSLEGVGGAGTDTQYF | TGCGCCAGCAGCTTGGAAGGGGTAGGGGGTGCTGGCACAGATACGCAGTATTTT
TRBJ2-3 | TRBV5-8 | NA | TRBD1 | CASSGQGTDTQYF | TGTGCCAGCTCTGGACAGGGCACAGATACGCAGTATTTT
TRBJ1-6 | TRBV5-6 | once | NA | CASSLNRLYNSPLHF | TGTGCCAGCAGCTTGAATCGACTTTATAATTCACCCCTCCACTTT
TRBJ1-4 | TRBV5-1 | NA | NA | CASSLESRREEKLFF | TGCGCCAGCAGCTTGGAATCAAGGCGTGAGGAAAAACTGTTTTTT
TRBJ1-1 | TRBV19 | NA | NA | CASSMRQLNTEAFF | TGTGCCAGTAGTATGCGACAGCTGAACACTGAAGCTTTCTTT
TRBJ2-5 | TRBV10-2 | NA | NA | CASSYTPGATGETQYF | TGCGCCAGCAGTTACACCCCGGGGGCAACCGGGGAGACCCAGTACTTC
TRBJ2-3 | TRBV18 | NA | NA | CASSPPSSDTQYF | TGTGCCAGCTCACCACCGTCCTCAGATACGCAGTATTTT
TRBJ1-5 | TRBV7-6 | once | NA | CASSLGGRDQPQHF | TGTGCCAGCAGCTTGGGGGGTCGAGATCAGCCCCAGCATTTT
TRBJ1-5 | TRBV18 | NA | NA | CASSLGQLNQPQHF | TGTGCCAGCTCACTTGGACAGCTGAATCAGCCCCAGCATTTT